This T cell receptor beta chain was recorded in a study of blood T cell repertoires in COVID-19. Study-wide context: Sites in the United States, Italy and Spain provided acute and convalescent COVID-19 samples. From T cells, B-cell-depleted T cells, or PBMCs came the material, which was cDNA or gDNA.

Trimming took 4 bases from V and 5 from J; bases not matched to a gene: 18. From germline, CDR1 is MGHRA and CDR2 YSYEKL. The CDR3 covers 20 residues. Generated by immunoSEQ multiplex PCR, the TCRdb table keeps only in-frame clones and is missing some. There are approximately 150,000 clones in the sample; more than 80% occur only once, and approximately 2.8% lies in the top ten. The sequence was collected from a woman aged 55-69 years with active COVID-19. This rearrangement joins TRBV4-1 to TRBJ2-2, with 11 bases that match TRBD2. The sequencing input was peripheral blood. As DNA, the CDR3 is TGCGCCAGCAGCCCCCCCGGGGGGGTAGCGGGAGGGCCATATACCGGGGAGCTGTTTTTT. It is translated as CASSPPGGVAGGPYTGELFF.